This paragraph reports one TCR beta chain. The entry originates in a study of blood T cell repertoires in COVID-19. Germline V lookup: CDR1 MNHNS, CDR2 SASEGT. V lost 3 bases and J lost 9, with 8 bases in between. CDR3 length equals 11 residues. Some clones are missing from TCRdb's copy, which holds only in-frame ones; the method was immunoSEQ multiplex PCR. This table has around 49,000 clones, roughly 90% appearing once. The chain uses TRBV6-1 and TRBJ1-2; tentative D call: TRBD1 (5 bases). This TCR derives from a human donor in a cohort sampled during active COVID-19. The sequenced sample consisted of peripheral blood. CDR3 bases: TGTGCCAGCAGTGACAGGGTTAGCTACACCTTC. Amino acids: CASSDRVSYTF.